The clone carrying this T cell receptor (beta chain) was recorded at least ten times. This entry belongs to a study of T cells in Graves' hyperthyroidism and ophthalmopathy. CDR1 SNHLY and CDR2 FYNNEI come from the germline V gene. The CDR3 length is 11 residues. V lost 7 bases, J lost 6 bases, and 8 bases lay in between. RNA transcripts yielded amplified TCR beta CDR3 regions. The study used the HTBI primer set for a first-round RT-PCR of the TCR CDR3. In TCRdb, the multiplex PCR reads were re-called with MiXCR into one record per CDR3 protein. The sample carries about 770,000 distinct CDR3 sequences, around 20% recorded once.

Sequencing was performed on blood. The chain has TRBV2 and TRBJ2-3, with D tentatively TRBD2 (6 bases). The source of this sequence is a woman between 45 and 60 years old with Graves' hyperthyroidism that later progressed to Graves' ophthalmopathy. The CDR3 spells CASTREDTQYF. The DNA for the CDR3 is TGTGCCAGCACCCGGGAGGATACGCAGTATTTT.